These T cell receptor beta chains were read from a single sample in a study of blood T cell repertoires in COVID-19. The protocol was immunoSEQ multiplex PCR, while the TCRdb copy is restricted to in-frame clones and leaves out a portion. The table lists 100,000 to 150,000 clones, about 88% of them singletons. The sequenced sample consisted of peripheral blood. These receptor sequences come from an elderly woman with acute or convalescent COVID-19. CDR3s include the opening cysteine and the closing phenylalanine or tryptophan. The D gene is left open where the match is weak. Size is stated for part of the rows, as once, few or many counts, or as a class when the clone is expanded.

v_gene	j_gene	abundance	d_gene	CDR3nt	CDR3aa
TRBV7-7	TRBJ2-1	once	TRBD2	TGTGCTAGCAGCCGGGGACTAGCGGCTGGGGACGATGAGCAGTTCTTC	CASSRGLAAGDDEQFF
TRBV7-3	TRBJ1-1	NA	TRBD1	TGTGCCAGCAGCCAGGACAGGGGGCGGACTGAAGCTTTCTTT	CASSQDRGRTEAFF
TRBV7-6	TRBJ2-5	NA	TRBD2	TGTGCCAGCAGCCCTACCACCCAGCGGGAGGGCCCTCAAGAGACCCAGTACTTC	CASSPTTQREGPQETQYF
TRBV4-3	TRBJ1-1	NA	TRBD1	TGCGCCAGCAGCCAGGACAGGGTCATGAACACTGAAGCTTTCTTT	CASSQDRVMNTEAFF
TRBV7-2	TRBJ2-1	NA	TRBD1	TGTGCCAGCAGCAAGACCCGACAGGGGGTTTCCTACAATGAGCAGTTCTTC	CASSKTRQGVSYNEQFF
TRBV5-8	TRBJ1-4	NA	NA	TGTGCCAGCAGCTTGGGTACTGCAAAACTGTTTTTT	CASSLGTAKLFF
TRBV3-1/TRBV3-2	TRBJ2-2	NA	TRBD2	TGTGCCAGCAGCCTCTTTGGCAGCGGGGGCACCGGGGAGCTGTTTTTT	CASSLFGSGGTGELFF
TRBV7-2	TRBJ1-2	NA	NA	TGTGCCAGCAGCTTGGGCCAGCAGTCTAACTATGGCTACACCTTC	CASSLGQQSNYGYTF
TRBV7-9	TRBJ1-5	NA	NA	TGTGCCAGCAGCTTAGGGACAGTCCAGCCCCAGCATTTT	CASSLGTVQPQHF
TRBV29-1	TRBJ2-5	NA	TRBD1	TGCAGCGTTAAGGACAGGGGGCCGGGGGAGACCCAGTACTTC	CSVKDRGPGETQYF
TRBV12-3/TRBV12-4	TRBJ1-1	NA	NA	TGTGCCAGCAGTTTACTCGCCGGGGGTGAAGCTTTCTTT	CASSLLAGGEAFF
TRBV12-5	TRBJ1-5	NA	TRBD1	TGTGCTAGTGGAGCGGACAGGGCTCAGCATTTT	CASGADRAQHF
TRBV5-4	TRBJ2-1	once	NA	TGTGCCAGCAGCTTGGACGGGAGCTCCTACAATGAGCAGTTCTTC	CASSLDGSSYNEQFF
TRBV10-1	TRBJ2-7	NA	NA	TGCGCGCACTGGTACGAACAGTACTTC	CAHWYEQYF
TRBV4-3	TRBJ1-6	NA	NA	TGCGCCAGCAGCCAACAGCACGGGACTGTCTATAATTCACCCCTCCACTTT	CASSQQHGTVYNSPLHF
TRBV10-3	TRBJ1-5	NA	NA	TGTGCCATGCACCGGGAACGCAATCAGCCCCAGCATTTT	CAMHRERNQPQHF
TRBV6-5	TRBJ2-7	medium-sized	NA	TGTGCCAGCAGCGGCGCGGTGGGAGATTGGTACGAGCAGTACTTC	CASSGAVGDWYEQYF
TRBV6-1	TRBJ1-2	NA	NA	TGTGCCAGCAGTGAGATTACTATCGGCTACACCTTC	CASSEITIGYTF
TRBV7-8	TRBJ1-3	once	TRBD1	TGTGCCAGCAGCTTCGGACAGGTGAAGGGAAACACCATATATTTT	CASSFGQVKGNTIYF
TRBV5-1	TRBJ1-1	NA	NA	TGCGCCAGCAGCCCGGAAGGTCAGGGCATGACTCCTGAAGCTTTCTTT	CASSPEGQGMTPEAFF
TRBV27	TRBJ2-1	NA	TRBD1	TGTGCCAGCAGTTTCAGACAGGGTCCCTACAATGAGCAGTTCTTC	CASSFRQGPYNEQFF
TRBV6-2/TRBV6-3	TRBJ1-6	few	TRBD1	TGTGCCAGCAGTTTCCGGGACAGCTCCTATAATTCACCCCTCCACTTT	CASSFRDSSYNSPLHF
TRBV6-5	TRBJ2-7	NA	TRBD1	TGTGCCAGCAGTTACTCACACAGGGGGACCTACGAGCAGTACTTC	CASSYSHRGTYEQYF
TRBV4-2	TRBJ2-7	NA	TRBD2	TGTGCCAGCAGCCAAGAAGCGGGGTCCTACGAGCAGTACTTC	CASSQEAGSYEQYF
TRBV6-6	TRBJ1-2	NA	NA	TGTGCCAGCACCCTAACCCCCTTAGACTATGGCTACACCTTC	CASTLTPLDYGYTF
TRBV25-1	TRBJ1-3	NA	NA	TGTGCCAGCAGTGAATCGACAGGCCGGGGAAACACCATATATTTT	CASSESTGRGNTIYF
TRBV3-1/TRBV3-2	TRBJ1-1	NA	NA	TGTGCCAGCAGCCCGTCCTTGCGAGAGACTGAAGCTTTCTTT	CASSPSLRETEAFF
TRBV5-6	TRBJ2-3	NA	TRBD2	TGTGCCAGCAGCTGGGGACTAGCGGGAGGGACAGATACGCAGTATTTT	CASSWGLAGGTDTQYF
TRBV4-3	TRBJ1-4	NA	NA	TGCGCCAGCAGCCAAGATCTGTTCCGGACCTCTCGGGGGAAACTGTTTTTT	CASSQDLFRTSRGKLFF
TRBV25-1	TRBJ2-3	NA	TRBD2	TGTGCCAGCAGTGAGGGCCGACTAGCGGGAGCAGATACGCAGTATTTT	CASSEGRLAGADTQYF
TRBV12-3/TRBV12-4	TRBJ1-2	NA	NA	TGTGCCAGCAGTTTAGCACGGAACTATGGCTACACCTTC	CASSLARNYGYTF
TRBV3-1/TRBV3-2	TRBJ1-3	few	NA	TGTGCCAGCAGCCCGGCGGGGGGCACTGGAAACACCATATATTTT	CASSPAGGTGNTIYF
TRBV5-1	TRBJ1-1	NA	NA	TGCGCCAGCAGCTTGCGTGGGCTGAACACTGAAGCTTTCTTT	CASSLRGLNTEAFF
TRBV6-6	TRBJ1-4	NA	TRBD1	TGTGCCAGCAGGACAGGGATCGGGAATGAAAAACTGTTTTTT	CASRTGIGNEKLFF
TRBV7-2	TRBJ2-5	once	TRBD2	TGTGCCAGCAGCTTAATAGTAGCGGGGGAAGGGACCCAGTACTTC	CASSLIVAGEGTQYF
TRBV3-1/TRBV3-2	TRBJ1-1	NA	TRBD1	TGTGCCAGCAGCCATAGTTTCAGGGGGACGAACACTGAAGCTTTCTTT	CASSHSFRGTNTEAFF
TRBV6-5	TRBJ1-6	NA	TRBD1	TGTGCCAGCAGTCGACAGGGTAACAATTCACCCCTCCACTTT	CASSRQGNNSPLHF
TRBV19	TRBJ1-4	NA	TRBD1	TGTGCCAGTAGTGGCGGGACAGGGGGAAAACTGTTTTTT	CASSGGTGGKLFF
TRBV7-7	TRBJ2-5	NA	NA	TGTGCCAGCAGCTTAAGTGGACTACAAGAGACCCAGTACTTC	CASSLSGLQETQYF
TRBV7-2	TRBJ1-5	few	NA	TGTGCCAGCAGCCCGAGTAGCAATCAGCCCCAGCATTTT	CASSPSSNQPQHF
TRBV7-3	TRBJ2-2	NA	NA	TGTGCCAGCAGCTTAGGGCAGATGCCCGGGGAGCTGTTTTTT	CASSLGQMPGELFF
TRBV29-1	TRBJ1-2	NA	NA	TGCAGCGTCGCCGCGGGCCTCGGAGACTATGGCTACACCTTC	CSVAAGLGDYGYTF
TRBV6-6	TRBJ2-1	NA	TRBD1	TGTGCCAGCAGTTACGACAGGGGGTACAATGAGCAGTTCTTC	CASSYDRGYNEQFF
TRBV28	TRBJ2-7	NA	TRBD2	TGTGCCAGCAGCCCGACTCTGCGGGAGGGCAGGGAGCAGTACTTC	CASSPTLREGREQYF
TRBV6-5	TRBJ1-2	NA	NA	TGTGCCAGCAGGGCCTCGACAGGCAGAGGCTACACCTTC	CASRASTGRGYTF
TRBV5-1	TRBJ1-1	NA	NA	TGCGCCAGCAGCCGTTGGAGTGGGACTGAAGCTTTCTTT	CASSRWSGTEAFF
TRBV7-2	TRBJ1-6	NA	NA	TGTGCCAGCAGCGCGGGTGGGCCCATTTCACCCCTCCACTTT	CASSAGGPISPLHF
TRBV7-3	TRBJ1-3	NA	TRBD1	TGTGCCAGCAGCCCGGGACAGGGTCAGAACACCATATATTTT	CASSPGQGQNTIYF
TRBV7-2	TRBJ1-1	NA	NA	TGTGCCAGCAGCTTACAGGGTCAAGGCTTGTTGGCTTTCTTT	CASSLQGQGLLAFF